The clone carrying this TCR delta chain was seen only a few times. Its antigen is as yet unknown. RNA was extracted from the cells and then reverse transcribed. The CDR3 regions were amplified by multiplex PCR from V-gene primers to a constant-region primer. TCRdb re-called the multiplex PCR reads via CATT. This table holds around 60,000 delta-chain clones, approximately 16% found once. The data belong to a study of Vδ1+ human thymocytes. General study results and limits: In the thymus, TRG and TRD repertoires looked highly polyclonal with Gaussian CDR3 lengths.

The CDR3 is made up of 23 amino acids. J gave up 4 bases and V 3 bases, and 27 bases lay outside the gene matches. The germline V gene has CDR1 TSWWSYY and CDR2 QGS. The sample was Vdelta1+ gamma-delta thymocytes from the thymus. The subset was: FACS-sorted CD3+ TCRalphabeta- TCRVdelta1+ TCRVdelta2- thymocytes. This chain uses TRDV1 with TRDJ1; 12 nucleotides match TRDD3. This clonotype was sampled from a girl under three years old who had congenital heart surgery. The CDR3 is CALGDPSSRITGGYPTWDDKLIF. For the CDR3, the DNA is TGTGCTCTTGGGGATCCCAGTTCCCGAATTACTGGGGGATACCCGACTTGGGACGATAAACTCATCTTT.